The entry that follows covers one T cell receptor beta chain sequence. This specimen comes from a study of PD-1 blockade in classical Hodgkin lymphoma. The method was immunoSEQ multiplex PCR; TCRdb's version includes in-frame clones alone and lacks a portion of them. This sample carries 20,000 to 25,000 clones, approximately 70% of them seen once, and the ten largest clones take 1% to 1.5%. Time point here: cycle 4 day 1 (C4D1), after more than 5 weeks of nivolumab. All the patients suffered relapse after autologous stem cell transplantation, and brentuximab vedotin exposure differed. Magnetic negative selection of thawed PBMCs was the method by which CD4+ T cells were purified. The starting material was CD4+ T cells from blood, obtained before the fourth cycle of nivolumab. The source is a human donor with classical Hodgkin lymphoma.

The CDR3: CASSLARTHTDTQYF. CDR3 bases: TGTGCCAGCAGCTTGGCCCGGACACACACAGATACGCAGTATTTT. The chain combines TRBV5-4 with TRBJ2-3; weak D call: TRBD1 (5 bases). The CDR3 is 15 amino acids. Germline V gene data show CDR1 as SGHNT and CDR2 as YYREEE (reference sequence). Trimming left V 0 bases short and J 2 bases short, with 10 bases between. Supplemented by reference TRBV5-4 and TRBJ2-3, the full variable domain reads ETGVTQSPTHLIKTRGQQVTLRCSSQSGHNTVSWYQQALGQGPQFIFQYYREEENGRGNFPPRFSGLQFPNYSSELNVNALELDDSALYLCASSLARTHTDTQYFGPGTRLTVL.